The entry that follows covers one T cell receptor (beta chain) sequence. Antigen specificity is unknown. Described time point: before natalizumab initiation. T0 blood was collected before the first natalizumab infusion. Germline CDR1 and CDR2: SGHTA and FQGNSA. The CDR3 covers 17 residues. V was pared by 5 bases and J by 8 bases, with 25 bases between. This sample was included in a study of multiple sclerosis patients with progressive multifocal leukoencephalopathy. Overall study: Multiple sclerosis patients on natalizumab who never developed PML served as longitudinally sampled controls. Study findings and constraints: Clones expanded at PML were already present before and during natalizumab.

The table came from immunoSEQ multiplex PCR; TCRdb's copy has only in-frame clones and leaves some out. The sample records approximately 31,000 clones, approximately 91% being singletons. This receptor was taken from a human donor with multiple sclerosis. This chain connects TRBV7-2 to TRBJ2-1; perhaps TRBD2 as D (5 bases). The sequenced sample was PBMCs. The CDR3 loop is CASSPSFRATRGDEQFF. Here the CDR3 DNA reads TGTGCCAGCAGCCCGAGCTTTAGGGCTACCCGGGGAGATGAGCAGTTCTTC.